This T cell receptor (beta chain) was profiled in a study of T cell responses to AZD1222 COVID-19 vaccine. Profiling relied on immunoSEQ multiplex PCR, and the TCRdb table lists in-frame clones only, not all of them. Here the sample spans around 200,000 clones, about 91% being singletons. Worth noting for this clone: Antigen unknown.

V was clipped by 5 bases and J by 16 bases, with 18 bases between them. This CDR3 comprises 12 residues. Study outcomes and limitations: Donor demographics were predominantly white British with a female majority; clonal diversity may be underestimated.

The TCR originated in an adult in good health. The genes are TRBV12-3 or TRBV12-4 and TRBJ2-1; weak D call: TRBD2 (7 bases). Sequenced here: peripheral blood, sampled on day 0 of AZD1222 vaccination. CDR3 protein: CASSPGLGGLFF. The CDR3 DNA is TGTGCCAGCAGTCCAGGACTAGGGGGGTTATTCTTC.